This TCR beta chain was sequenced for a study of T cell changes during pregnancy in multiple sclerosis. This table comes from immunoSEQ multiplex PCR, and its TCRdb copy is limited to in-frame clones, with some not included. The sample includes approximately 20,000 clones, 70% to 90% seen only once; the top ten take 5% to 6%. CDR1 and CDR2 from the germline V gene are SGHAT and FQNNGV. The V end was cut by 5 bases, the J end by 2 bases, with 11 bases between. The CDR3 consists of 14 residues. The chain is built from TRBV11-2 and TRBJ2-3; D gene uncertain. This sequence was found in a female donor in good health, enrolled as a control in a pregnancy study. This specimen was CD8+ T cells from peripheral blood mononuclear cells, taken in the second trimester of pregnancy. The CDR3 bases are TGTGCCAGCAGCAGCAGACATACCACAGATACGCAGTATTTT. Protein: CASSSRHTTDTQYF.